Detailed here is one T cell receptor beta chain. Its specificity is unknown. The CDR3 extends over 11 amino acids. Germline CDR1 reads KGHDR; CDR2 reads SFDVKD. Trimming took 9 bases from V and 3 from J, leaving 7 bases between them. Libraries for TCRalpha and TCRbeta carried sample barcodes and unique molecular identifiers via 5'RACE. TCRdb reprocessed the 5' RACE reads via MiXCR and lists one record per CDR3 protein. The top ten clones hold 12% of a sample with roughly 600,000 distinct CDR3 sequences, around 17% of them seen once. The source of the sample is a study of T-cell memory formation after mild COVID-19. Whole-study results and caveats: CD4/CD8 balance held among clones contracting day 15 to 85, and later expanders leaned CD4+.

The sequence came from an adult woman who had mild COVID-19 (a few samples of this study predate the infection). Cell type and time point are not known. The sample comprised PBMCs or a T cell subset sorted from them (not recorded which). The chain is built from TRBV24-1 and TRBJ1-1; no clear D. CDR3 amino acids: CATRTDTEAFF. The CDR3 nucleotides read TGTGCCACCCGGACGGACACTGAAGCTTTCTTT.